These T cell receptor beta chains were read from a single sample in a study of identical twins. TCRdb re-analysed the 5' RACE reads in MiXCR, keeping a single row per CDR3 protein. The sample yields approximately 550,000 distinct CDR3 sequences, more than 20% seen once. Separately, the same data were catalogued under a study of yellow fever vaccine responses in identical twins.

Specimen: CD4+ T cells sorted from blood. The receptor source for this set is a woman between 18 and 29 years old in good health. Each CDR3 is given with its conserved first and last residue. Each record gives: V gene, clone size, D gene, J gene, CDR3 DNA, CDR3 protein. A D gene is named only where the DNA matches it firmly. Size values are once, few and many counts, or a class for expanded clones, and some rows have none.

TRBV9,NA,TRBD1,TRBJ1-1,TGTGCCAGCAGCGTAGATCTTTGGACAGGGGGAGGCACTGAAGCTTTCTTT,CASSVDLWTGGGTEAFF
TRBV20-1,few,TRBD1,TRBJ2-5,TGCAGTGCTAGCCCGTGCGGACAGGGACGATGTGAGACCCAGTACTTC,CSASPCGQGRCETQYF
TRBV10-3,few,TRBD2,TRBJ2-3,TGTGCCACCCGGGATAGCGGGGGTCCCGATACGCAGTATTTT,CATRDSGGPDTQYF
TRBV7-2,NA,TRBD1,TRBJ2-1,TGTGCCAGCAGTAGACAGGGCCCGGATGAGCAGTTCTTC,CASSRQGPDEQFF
TRBV12-3/TRBV12-4,NA,TRBD2,TRBJ2-7,TGTGCCAGCAGTTCCCAAGGACTAGCGGGAGTTAACGAGCAGTACTTC,CASSSQGLAGVNEQYF
TRBV20-1,NA,TRBD2,TRBJ2-7,TGCAGTGCTAGAGGCTCCAGCAGCGGGGCCTACGAGCAGTACTTC,CSARGSSSGAYEQYF
TRBV15,few,NA,TRBJ2-3,TGTGCCACCAGCAGGGAGCTAGTGGACGCTACCGATACGCAGTATTTT,CATSRELVDATDTQYF
TRBV11-2,NA,NA,TRBJ2-7,TGTGCCAGCAGGCAGACTAACTCCTACGAGCAGTACTTC,CASRQTNSYEQYF
TRBV6-5,few,NA,TRBJ2-5,TGTGCCAGCAGTTCCTACACTAGCACAGAGACCCAGTACTTC,CASSSYTSTETQYF
TRBV2,NA,NA,TRBJ1-1,TGTGCCAGCAGTGCGGACACTTACACTGAAGCTTTCTTT,CASSADTYTEAFF
TRBV12-3/TRBV12-4,few,NA,TRBJ2-1,TGTGCCAGCAGACCCCCGGGACTGGAGAACAATGAGCAGTTCTTC,CASRPPGLENNEQFF
TRBV24-1,few,NA,TRBJ2-7,TGTGCCACCAGTGATGAGGATTCACTATCGGGCTACGAGCAGTACTTC,CATSDEDSLSGYEQYF
TRBV24-1,few,NA,TRBJ1-2,TGTGCCACCAGTTCTCAGGAGATCTATGGCTACACCTTC,CATSSQEIYGYTF
TRBV12-3/TRBV12-4,NA,NA,TRBJ2-2,TGTGCCAGCAGTTTACGGAGGGCCGGTACCGGGGAGCTGTTTTTT,CASSLRRAGTGELFF
TRBV5-1,NA,TRBD2,TRBJ2-5,TGCGCCAGCAGCTTGGGTAGCGGGGCCCAAGAGACCCAGTACTTC,CASSLGSGAQETQYF
TRBV12-3/TRBV12-4,NA,NA,TRBJ2-5,TGTGCCAGCAGTTTAATAGCTCGGGAGACCCGGTACTTC,CASSLIARETRYF
TRBV12-3/TRBV12-4,NA,TRBD2,TRBJ2-7,TGTGCCAGCAGCCCGGGACTAGCTCGGATCCCCTACGGGCAGTACTTC,CASSPGLARIPYGQYF
TRBV10-3,few,NA,TRBJ2-7,TGTGCCATCTCGGGTTCTGGGGACTACGAGCAGTACTTC,CAISGSGDYEQYF
TRBV11-2,few,NA,TRBJ1-5,TGTGCCAGCAGCTTAGATGGGGGAGGACAGCCCCAGCATTTT,CASSLDGGGQPQHF
TRBV7-8,NA,NA,TRBJ2-7,TGTGCCAGCAGCTTAGTGGGGCCAACGGCTGGGGAGCAGTACTTC,CASSLVGPTAGEQYF
TRBV28,NA,NA,TRBJ1-1,TGTGCCAGCAGTTTGTTTGGGGTGATGAACACTGAAGCTTTCTTT,CASSLFGVMNTEAFF
TRBV10-1,few,TRBD2,TRBJ2-5,TGCGCCAGCAGTGGGGCTAGCGGGGGAGAGACCCAGTACTTC,CASSGASGGETQYF
TRBV15,NA,NA,TRBJ1-1,TGTGCCACCAGCAGGGACAACATGAACACTGAAGCTTTCTTT,CATSRDNMNTEAFF
TRBV3-1,few,NA,TRBJ2-3,TGTGCCAGCAGCTCCGGAGGTATTACGCAGTATTTT,CASSSGGITQYF
TRBV12-3/TRBV12-4,few,TRBD2,TRBJ2-7,TGTGCCAGCACCTCCGGCGGGAGAAGTTACGAGCAGTACTTC,CASTSGGRSYEQYF
TRBV12-3/TRBV12-4,NA,TRBD2,TRBJ2-7,TGTGCCAGAAATGGGGGGGTATCCTACGAGCAGTACTTC,CARNGGVSYEQYF
TRBV3-1,NA,NA,TRBJ1-1,TGTGCCAGCAGCCAAGGTTCTAGTAAGAAGGCTTTCTTT,CASSQGSSKKAFF
TRBV7-9,NA,TRBD2,TRBJ2-1,TGTGCCAGCAGCTTAGGTCCCAGCGGGAGGCTCAATGAGCAGTTCTTC,CASSLGPSGRLNEQFF